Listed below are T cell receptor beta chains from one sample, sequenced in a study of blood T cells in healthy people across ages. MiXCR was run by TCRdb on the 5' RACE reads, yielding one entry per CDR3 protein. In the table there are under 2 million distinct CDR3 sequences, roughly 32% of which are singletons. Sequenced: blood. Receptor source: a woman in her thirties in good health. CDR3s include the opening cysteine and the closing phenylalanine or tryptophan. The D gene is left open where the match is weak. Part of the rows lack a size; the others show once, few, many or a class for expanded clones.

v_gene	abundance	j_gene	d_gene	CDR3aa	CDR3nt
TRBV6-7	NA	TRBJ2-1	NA	CASSYSTTSQINEQFF	TGTGCCAGCAGTTACTCGACTACTAGCCAAATCAATGAGCAGTTCTTC
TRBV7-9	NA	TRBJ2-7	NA	CASSIKSQGRHEQYF	TGTGCCAGCAGCATCAAATCACAGGGTCGGCACGAGCAGTACTTC
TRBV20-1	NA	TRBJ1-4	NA	CSAKPPGGLREKLFF	TGCAGTGCTAAACCGCCCGGGGGTCTTCGGGAAAAACTGTTTTTT
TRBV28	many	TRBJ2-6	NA	CASSLPPWGAGANVLTF	TGTGCCAGCAGTTTGCCCCCCTGGGGGGCCGGGGCCAACGTCCTGACTTTC
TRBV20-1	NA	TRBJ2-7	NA	CSARQRPVDEQYF	TGCAGTGCTAGACAACGGCCCGTCGACGAGCAGTACTTC
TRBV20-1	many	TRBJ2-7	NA	CSARGGRGQWDYEQYF	TGCAGTGCTAGAGGGGGTCGCGGACAGTGGGACTACGAGCAGTACTTC
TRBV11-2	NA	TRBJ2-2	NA	CASSPLLAGELFF	TGTGCCAGCAGCCCCCTCTTAGCCGGGGAGCTGTTTTTT
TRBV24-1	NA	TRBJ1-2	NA	CATSDFSGGGYTF	TGTGCCACCAGTGATTTCTCGGGTGGTGGCTACACCTTC
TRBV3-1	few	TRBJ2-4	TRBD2	CASSQELTSGANIQYF	TGTGCCAGCAGCCAAGAATTAACTAGCGGGGCAAACATTCAGTACTTC
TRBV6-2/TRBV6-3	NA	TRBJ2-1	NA	CASSYHRVHNEQFF	TGTGCCAGCAGTTACCATAGGGTCCACAATGAGCAGTTCTTC
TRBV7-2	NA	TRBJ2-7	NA	CASSLWGPAYEQYF	TGTGCCAGCAGCTTATGGGGGCCAGCCTACGAGCAGTACTTC
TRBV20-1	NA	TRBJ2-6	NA	CSAAASNVLTF	TGCAGTGCTGCAGCCTCCAACGTCCTGACTTTC
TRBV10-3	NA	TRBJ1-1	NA	CATLGARNTEAFF	TGTGCCACCCTCGGGGCCAGAAACACTGAAGCTTTCTTT
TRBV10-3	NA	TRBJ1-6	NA	CAISEGGVSVSSPLHF	TGTGCCATCAGTGAGGGGGGGGTGTCAGTTAGTTCACCCCTCCACTTT
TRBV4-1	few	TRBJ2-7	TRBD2	CASSQGLAGASNRPSYEQYF	TGCGCCAGCAGCCAAGGGCTAGCGGGAGCTTCTAACCGTCCGTCCTACGAGCAGTACTTC
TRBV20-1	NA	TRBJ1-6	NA	CSARALGSSYNSPLHF	TGCAGTGCTAGAGCCCTCGGGAGCTCCTATAATTCACCCCTCCACTTT
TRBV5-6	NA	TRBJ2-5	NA	CASSSLKGGKQYF	TGTGCCAGCAGCTCCCTCAAGGGGGGGAAACAGTACTTC
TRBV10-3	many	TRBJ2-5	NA	CAINSGREETQYF	TGTGCCATCAACTCGGGCAGAGAAGAGACCCAGTACTTC
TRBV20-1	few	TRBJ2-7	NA	CSARGGGLSYEQYF	TGCAGTGCTAGAGGAGGTGGACTCTCCTACGAGCAGTACTTC
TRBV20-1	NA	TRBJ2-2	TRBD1	CSVGQINTGELFF	TGCAGTGTGGGACAGATTAACACCGGGGAGCTGTTTTTT
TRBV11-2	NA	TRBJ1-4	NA	CASSSGAHINEKLFF	TGTGCCAGCAGCTCAGGGGCCCATATCAATGAAAAACTGTTTTTT
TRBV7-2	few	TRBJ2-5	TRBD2	CASSSLAGSGETQYF	TGTGCCAGCAGCTCTTTAGCGGGGTCGGGAGAGACCCAGTACTTC
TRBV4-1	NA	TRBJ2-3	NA	CASSQVGPDTQYF	TGCGCCAGCAGCCAAGTAGGGCCAGATACGCAGTATTTT
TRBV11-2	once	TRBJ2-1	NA	CASSLSPTSVSSYNEQFF	TGTGCCAGCAGCTTGTCTCCTACGAGCGTTAGCTCCTACAATGAGCAGTTCTTC
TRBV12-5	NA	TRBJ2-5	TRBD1	CASGPWTGGVGETQYF	TGTGCTAGTGGCCCCTGGACAGGGGGCGTCGGGGAGACCCAGTACTTC
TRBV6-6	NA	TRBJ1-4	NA	CASSYGGNNEKLFF	TGTGCCAGCAGTTATGGGGGAAATAATGAAAAACTGTTTTTT
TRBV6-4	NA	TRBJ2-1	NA	CASEPPGKINEQFF	TGTGCCAGCGAACCCCCAGGGAAAATCAATGAGCAGTTCTTC
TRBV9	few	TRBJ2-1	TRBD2	CASSVLEGLAGGEQFF	TGTGCCAGCAGCGTATTGGAGGGACTAGCGGGGGGTGAGCAGTTCTTC
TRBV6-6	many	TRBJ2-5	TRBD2	CASNPTSAETQYF	TGTGCCAGCAATCCTACTAGCGCAGAGACCCAGTACTTC
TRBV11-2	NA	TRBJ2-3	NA	CASSFRGRAASTDTQYF	TGTGCCAGCAGTTTCCGGGGACGAGCGGCCAGCACAGATACGCAGTATTTT
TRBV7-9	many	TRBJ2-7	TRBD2	CASSSHSGSYEQYF	TGTGCCAGCAGCTCCCATAGCGGGAGTTACGAGCAGTACTTC
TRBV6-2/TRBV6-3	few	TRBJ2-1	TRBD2	CASSYASSAGVFNEQFF	TGTGCCAGCAGTTACGCTTCCTCGGCGGGAGTCTTCAATGAGCAGTTCTTC
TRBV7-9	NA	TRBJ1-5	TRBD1	CASSLTGVEPQHF	TGTGCCAGCAGTCTTACAGGGGTAGAGCCCCAGCATTTT
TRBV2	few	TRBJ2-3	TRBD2	CASSRLARDTQYF	TGTGCCAGCTCGAGACTAGCGAGAGATACGCAGTATTTT
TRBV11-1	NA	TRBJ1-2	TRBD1	CASSLGQEAPYGYTF	TGTGCCAGCAGCCTTGGACAGGAGGCTCCCTATGGCTACACCTTC
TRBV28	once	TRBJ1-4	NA	CASNSPSKLGEKLFF	TGTGCCAGCAACTCCCCTTCGAAATTGGGTGAAAAACTGTTTTTT
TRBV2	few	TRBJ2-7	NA	CASSGGGGGQYF	TGTGCCAGCAGTGGTGGGGGAGGGGGGCAGTACTTC
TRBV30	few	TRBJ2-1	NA	CAWSRGVRSPGYNEQFF	TGTGCCTGGAGTCGAGGGGTAAGGAGCCCCGGGTACAATGAGCAGTTCTTC
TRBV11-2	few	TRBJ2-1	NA	CASRPGTLGNEQFF	TGTGCCAGCAGACCCGGGACCCTTGGCAATGAGCAGTTCTTC
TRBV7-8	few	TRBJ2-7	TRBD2	CASSLGAGVLGEQYF	TGTGCCAGCAGCTTAGGAGCGGGAGTCTTGGGGGAGCAGTACTTC
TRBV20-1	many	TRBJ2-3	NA	CSARDQRSRQATDTQYF	TGCAGTGCTAGAGATCAAAGGTCCCGACAGGCCACAGATACGCAGTATTTT
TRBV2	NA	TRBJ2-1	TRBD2	CASSERTSGGNEQFF	TGTGCCAGCAGTGAAAGGACTAGCGGGGGGAATGAGCAGTTCTTC
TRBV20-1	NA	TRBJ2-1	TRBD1	CSARADRVYEQFF	TGCAGTGCTAGAGCGGACAGGGTCTATGAGCAGTTCTTC
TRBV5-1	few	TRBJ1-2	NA	CASSLEGPNYGYTF	TGCGCCAGCAGCTTGGAGGGCCCTAACTATGGCTACACCTTC
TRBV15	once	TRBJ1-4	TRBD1	CATSRPGQGATNEKLFF	TGTGCCACCAGCAGACCGGGACAGGGGGCCACTAATGAAAAACTGTTTTTT
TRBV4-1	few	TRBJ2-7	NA	CASSQVNRYEQYF	TGCGCCAGCAGCCAAGTTAACCGCTACGAGCAGTACTTC
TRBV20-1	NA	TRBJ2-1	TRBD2	CSARGQTSGRIDEQFF	TGCAGTGCTAGAGGCCAGACGAGCGGGAGAATCGATGAGCAGTTCTTC
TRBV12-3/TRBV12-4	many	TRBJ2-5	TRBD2	CASNKGLAGEETQYF	TGTGCCAGCAACAAGGGACTAGCGGGAGAAGAGACCCAGTACTTC
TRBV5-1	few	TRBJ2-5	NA	CASSRNGGGPETQYF	TGCGCCAGCAGTCGAAATGGCGGAGGGCCGGAGACCCAGTACTTC
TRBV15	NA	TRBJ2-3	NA	CAASMPFGPDTQYF	TGTGCCGCCAGCATGCCATTTGGACCAGATACGCAGTATTTT